This T cell receptor beta chain originates from a study of regulatory T cells in long-lasting Graves disease. Across the study: Graves' patients who were just diagnosed had used antithyroid drugs for under 3 months. Study observations and caveats: Segments TRBV28, TRBJ1-2 and TRBJ2-5 showed preferential usage in persistent disease.

Regarding this clonotype: Its antigen is unknown.

V lost 4 bases to trimming and J lost 8 bases, with 17 bases between them. In germline, CDR1 is DFQATT, CDR2 SNEGSKA (reference sequence). This CDR3 has 14 amino acids. The TCR beta library used iRepertoire HTBI primers with Arm-PCR amplification of CDR3. From the multiplex PCR reads, TCRdb called clonotypes with MiXCR, one entry per CDR3 protein. The table lists approximately 270,000 distinct CDR3 sequences, 15% to 20% of them singletons. Regarding time point: newly diagnosed GD, antithyroid drugs for less than 3 months. With RNA extracted from PBMCs as input, the TCR library was made. These sequences were also reported in another study, on T cells in Graves' hyperthyroidism and ophthalmopathy. That work contributes: The model predicted ophthalmopathy a median 6.5 months before onset.

J is TRBJ1-4 and V is TRBV20-1, with a tentative D call TRBD1 (6 bases). This sequence was found in a woman in her 30s with Graves disease. Sequenced material: peripheral blood mononuclear cells (PBMCs), taken at new diagnosis, from a patient treated with antithyroid drugs. The CDR3 spells CSANTQGPPEKLFF. As DNA, the CDR3 is TGCAGTGCTAACACTCAGGGGCCACCAGAAAAACTGTTTTTT.